This is a list of T cell receptor beta chains from one sample in a study of blood T cell repertoires in COVID-19. Only in-frame clones appear in the TCRdb table, and some are missing; sequencing was by immunoSEQ multiplex PCR. The repertoire consists of about 190,000 clones, with 80% occurring once and the leading ten covering about 6.3%. Sequenced: peripheral blood. The receptors here all came from a man aged 55 to 70 with acute or convalescent COVID-19. Both conserved end residues are part of each CDR3. A D gene is named only where the DNA matches it firmly. Clone size is shown for a subset of rows, as once, few, many or a class of expanded clone.

clone_size	d_call	j_call	v_call	cdr3_nt	cdr3_aa
NA	NA	TRBJ1-2	TRBV9	TGTGCCAGCAGCGTAGGGACAGACTATGGCTACACCTTC	CASSVGTDYGYTF
NA	TRBD1	TRBJ1-1	TRBV7-3	TGTGCCAGCAGCGACAGGGCTAACACTGAAGCTTTCTTT	CASSDRANTEAFF
once	TRBD1	TRBJ1-2	TRBV6-6	TGTGCCAGCAGGACAGGGGTCTATGGCTACACCTTC	CASRTGVYGYTF
NA	TRBD2	TRBJ2-1	TRBV6-1	TGTGCCAGCAGTGAAGATAGCGGGGTTGAGCAGTTCTTC	CASSEDSGVEQFF
once	TRBD1	TRBJ1-1	TRBV13	TGTGCCAGCAGCTTGGGGGGACAGGGCGGCACTGAAGCTTTCTTT	CASSLGGQGGTEAFF
few	NA	TRBJ1-3	TRBV9	TGTGCCAGCAGCGTGGACAGTCTCTCTGGAAACACCATATATTTT	CASSVDSLSGNTIYF
NA	TRBD2	TRBJ2-5	TRBV5-1	TGCGCCAGCAGCGCGGGGAAGGGTGTACTAGCGGGGCCCACGTGGGGAGAGACCCAGTACTTC	CASSAGKGVLAGPTWGETQYF
NA	TRBD1	TRBJ1-2	TRBV7-3	TGTGCCAGCAGCTTAACGCCCAGGGACAGGGTGAATGGCTACACCTTC	CASSLTPRDRVNGYTF
NA	NA	TRBJ2-6	TRBV6-1	TGTGCCAGCAGTGAAATAGGGGGGGCTGGGGCCAACGTCCTGACTTTC	CASSEIGGAGANVLTF
NA	TRBD1	TRBJ2-2	TRBV5-1	TGCGCCAGCAGCCTTGGGACAGTGAACACCGGGGAGCTGTTTTTT	CASSLGTVNTGELFF
NA	TRBD2	TRBJ2-3	TRBV29-1	TGCAGCGTTGAGGGCTTGGCGGGAGTAACGGATACGCAGTATTTT	CSVEGLAGVTDTQYF
NA	NA	TRBJ2-1	TRBV24-1	TGTGCCACCAGTGATTTGCACAGCCTTGGGTCCAATGAGCAGTTCTTC	CATSDLHSLGSNEQFF
NA	NA	TRBJ1-3	TRBV13	TGTGCCAGCAGCGATGGACTTCCCTGGAGCTCTGGAAACACCATATATTTT	CASSDGLPWSSGNTIYF
NA	NA	TRBJ2-7	TRBV27	TGTGCCAGCAGTTTATCCGGGGGAACCACCTACGAGCAGTACTTC	CASSLSGGTTYEQYF
NA	TRBD1	TRBJ1-1	TRBV5-4	TGTGCCAGCAGCAAGACAGGGGAATGGACTGAAGCTTTCTTT	CASSKTGEWTEAFF
NA	NA	TRBJ2-3	TRBV2	TGTGCCAGCAGTGTATCGGTGGATACGCAGTATTTT	CASSVSVDTQYF
NA	NA	TRBJ2-3	TRBV5-1	TGCGCCAGTAAGACAGCTAGCACAGATACGCAGTATTTT	CASKTASTDTQYF
NA	TRBD2	TRBJ2-7	TRBV7-2	TGTGCCAGCAGCTGGACTAGCGGAGCGGTATACGAGCAGTACTTC	CASSWTSGAVYEQYF
NA	NA	TRBJ1-1	TRBV5-4	TGTGCCAGCAGCTTGGCCAAACAGGGGAACACTGAAGCTTTCTTT	CASSLAKQGNTEAFF
NA	TRBD1	TRBJ1-2	TRBV7-2	TGTGCCAGCAGCTTAGATTTTCGACAGGGTGGCGGCTACACCTTC	CASSLDFRQGGGYTF
NA	TRBD2	TRBJ2-1	TRBV5-4	TGTGCCAGCAGCGAGACTAGCGGGGGGCGGGGCCATGAGCAGTTCTTC	CASSETSGGRGHEQFF
NA	NA	TRBJ2-4	TRBV19	TGTGCCAGTAGTATAGGGGGGGTAGCCAAAAACATTCAGTACTTC	CASSIGGVAKNIQYF
NA	TRBD1	TRBJ2-3	TRBV6-6	TGTGCCAGCAGCACCGGACAGGCTGTCGGGACAGATACGCAGTATTTT	CASSTGQAVGTDTQYF
NA	NA	TRBJ1-3	TRBV11-2	TGTGCCAGCAGCTTAGTAGTCACTGGAAACACCATATATTTT	CASSLVVTGNTIYF
NA	TRBD1	TRBJ2-1	TRBV6-5	TGTGCCAGCAGTTATGACAGGGGACGGAACAATGAGCAGTTCTTC	CASSYDRGRNNEQFF
NA	NA	TRBJ1-3	TRBV7-9	TGTGCCAGCAGCCTCGGTCTCTCTTCGGGTGGAAACACCATATATTTT	CASSLGLSSGGNTIYF
NA	TRBD2	TRBJ2-3	TRBV2	TGTGCCAGCAGTAAACTAGCGTCGGGGGAAGATACGCAGTATTTT	CASSKLASGEDTQYF
NA	NA	TRBJ1-1	TRBV29-1	TGCAGCGGTGACAGAGGGATGAACACTGAAGCTTTCTTT	CSGDRGMNTEAFF
NA	NA	TRBJ2-7	TRBV10-1	TGCGCCAGCAGTGAGTCGCTGGGCAGCGGCTACGAGCAGTACTTC	CASSESLGSGYEQYF
NA	NA	TRBJ2-1	TRBV10-1	TGCGCCAGCAGTGAGTCTCAGGGGTATGATGAGCAGTTCTTC	CASSESQGYDEQFF
NA	NA	TRBJ1-5	TRBV15	TGTGCCACCAGCAGAGCTGGGGCAGCTAATAGCAATCAGCCCCAGCATTTT	CATSRAGAANSNQPQHF
NA	NA	TRBJ1-1	TRBV7-2	TGTGCCAGCAGCCCAGGCGGGTGGTACGATGAAGGGCGCTCTGAAGCTTTCTTT	CASSPGGWYDEGRSEAFF
NA	TRBD1	TRBJ2-7	TRBV2	TGTGCCAGCAGTCAAGGACAGGGGCTTTCCTACGAGCAGTACTTC	CASSQGQGLSYEQYF
few	NA	TRBJ1-1	TRBV28	TGTGCCAGCACCACTTCGGCGGCCCGGCACACTGAAGCTTTCTTT	CASTTSAARHTEAFF
NA	TRBD2	TRBJ2-1	TRBV4-3	TGCGCCAGCAGCCAAGATCTGCGGGGGAACAATGAGCAGTTCTTC	CASSQDLRGNNEQFF
NA	TRBD1	TRBJ2-6	TRBV6-2/TRBV6-3	TGTGCCAGCAGTTACGGGGCAGGGGGTGCCGGGGCCAACGTCCTGACTTTC	CASSYGAGGAGANVLTF
NA	TRBD1	TRBJ2-3	TRBV24-1	TGTGCCACCAGCAAGACCGGGACAGAGAGCACAGATACGCAGTATTTT	CATSKTGTESTDTQYF
few	NA	TRBJ1-2	TRBV6-5	TGTGCCAGCCTCCTAAGCCAGGGCGCTAACTATGGCTACACCTTC	CASLLSQGANYGYTF
NA	TRBD2	TRBJ2-1	TRBV12-5	TGTGCTATAGGGGCTAGCGGGGTTAATGAGCAGTTCTTC	CAIGASGVNEQFF
NA	NA	TRBJ2-3	TRBV6-1	TGTGCCAGCAGTGAAGTCAGGTCCGCTGGAGATACGCAGTATTTT	CASSEVRSAGDTQYF
NA	TRBD2	TRBJ2-4	TRBV10-3	TGTGCCATCAGTGACAACGGGGGGGCAGCCAAAAACATTCAGTACTTC	CAISDNGGAAKNIQYF
NA	NA	TRBJ2-3	TRBV3-1/TRBV3-2	TGTGCCAGCAGCCAAGTGGACATCGACACAGATACGCAGTATTTT	CASSQVDIDTDTQYF
NA	NA	TRBJ2-3	TRBV7-8	TGTGCCAGCAGCCCAAGCACAGATACGCAGTATTTT	CASSPSTDTQYF
NA	NA	TRBJ1-2	TRBV7-8	TGTGCCAGCAGCTTAGGGGGTCTAGCCGGAGGCTACACCTTC	CASSLGGLAGGYTF
NA	TRBD1	TRBJ1-6	TRBV2	TGTGCCACCGCGGGACAGGGAAGGGATTCACCCCTCCACTTT	CATAGQGRDSPLHF
NA	TRBD2	TRBJ2-7	TRBV7-2	TGTGCCAGCAGCCCATTGGGACTAGCGGGAGGTTACGAGCAGTACTTC	CASSPLGLAGGYEQYF
NA	TRBD1	TRBJ1-1	TRBV18	TGTGCCAGCTCGGAGTACAGGGGTGAGACTGAAGCTTTCTTT	CASSEYRGETEAFF
NA	TRBD1	TRBJ2-5	TRBV24-1	TGTGCCACCAGTGATTTGAGGCAGGGGGCGGGAGAGACCCAGTACTTC	CATSDLRQGAGETQYF
NA	TRBD1	TRBJ1-5	TRBV6-8	TGTGCCAGCAGTTACCCCGATTTATCACAGGGGTACGCTTATCAGCCCCAGCATTTT	CASSYPDLSQGYAYQPQHF
NA	NA	TRBJ2-7	TRBV30	TGTGCCTGGAGTGTACTAGCTGGTCAGGGAGGTTTCCACGAGCAGTACTTC	CAWSVLAGQGGFHEQYF
NA	NA	TRBJ2-7	TRBV25-1	TGTGCCAGCAGTGTAGGATACAGTTTCTCCTACGAGCAGTACTTC	CASSVGYSFSYEQYF
NA	TRBD2	TRBJ2-3	TRBV10-3	TGTGCCATCAGTGAGAATGCGGGGGGGCCCACAGATACGCAGTATTTT	CAISENAGGPTDTQYF
NA	NA	TRBJ2-7	TRBV27	TGTGCCAGCAGTTTGGGACTTACCTACGAGCAGTACTTC	CASSLGLTYEQYF
NA	NA	TRBJ2-1	TRBV6-1	TGTGCCAGCAGTGAGGACCCAGGAGGCTACAATGAGCAGTTCTTC	CASSEDPGGYNEQFF
few	NA	TRBJ1-5	TRBV19	TGTGCCAGTAACACCGTCTGGAATCAGCCCCAGCATTTT	CASNTVWNQPQHF
NA	TRBD2	TRBJ2-7	TRBV9	TGTGCCAGCAGCGTAGGGATTAGCGGGAGCTACGAGCAGTACTTC	CASSVGISGSYEQYF
few	NA	TRBJ1-5	TRBV5-5	TGTGCCAGCAGCTCCGGCAGGGATTTTCAGCCCCAGCATTTT	CASSSGRDFQPQHF
once	TRBD2	TRBJ2-1	TRBV7-2	TGTGCCAGCAGCTTAACCCGGACTAGCGGGGGCCTGCGGCAGTTCTTC	CASSLTRTSGGLRQFF